The following is a T cell receptor beta chain sequence with its context. This clonotype was detected many times. The clone's antigen remains unknown. No clone much larger than this one lies a single base away; base qualities are absent. Library creation used PCR. Sequenced using an Illumina HiSeq 2500. TCR library preparation used molecular barcoding, with unique molecular identifiers applied to normalize quantification of the TCRbeta repertoire. The raw public data were reprocessed by TCRdb itself: fastp quality trimming at Q25, MiXCR clonotype calling, in-frame beta chains only. Rows are unified per CDR3 protein, each entry keeping the most common DNA and genes. The sample records around 400,000 distinct CDR3 sequences, under 13% of which are singletons. Of the sample, 4.5% to 7% falls within the top ten clones. These data belong to a study of T-cell reconstitution after alpha-beta-depleted transplantation in children (TCRdb year 2016). Context from the whole study: The study quantitatively tracked T-cell immune reconstitution after TCRalphabeta/CD19-depleted allogeneic hematopoietic cell transplantation in children using TCR repertoire profiling.

Trimming costs V 5 bases and J 7 bases, and their ends lie 18 bases apart. CDR1 and CDR2 (LGHNA, YNFKEQ) derive from the germline V gene. The CDR3, from cysteine to phenylalanine, totals 15 residues. CDR3 DNA only is kept here, 45 bases in frame from base 1. The rearranged segments are TRBV4-2 and TRBJ2-1; the D segment cannot be called with confidence. The TCR originated in a human donor who donated a stem cell graft to a child with acute myeloid leukemia. Sequenced here: PBMCs from the stem cell graft donor, sampled from the stem cell graft. The DNA sequence reads TGTGCCAGCAGCGACGGAGCAGGCCCTGGGAATGAGCAGTTCTTC. It is translated as CASSDGAGPGNEQFF.